The clone carrying this T cell receptor delta chain has at least ten counts. The entry originates in a study of gamma-delta chains in newborns, infants, children. Whole-study context: Innate gammadelta T cells reportedly expand polyclonally right after birth, driven by microbial exposure, per the title.

TCRdb called clones from the reads again using CATT. The sample has around 8,100 delta-chain clones; about 3.4% are singletons. Trimming removed 3 bases from V and 0 bases from J; junction bases left unmatched: 10. The germline CDR1 and CDR2 sequences are GEAIGNYY and EKD. The CDR3 has 19 amino acids. This clonotype originated in a child who was a newborn, infant or young child, either healthy, febrile or measles-vaccinated (not recorded which). The sequenced sample was blood. The chain employs TRDV2 and TRDJ2, with 12 bases aligning to TRDD3. CDR3 loop: CACDHLNSGGYALTAQLFF. In DNA, the CDR3 is TGTGCCTGTGACCACCTAAATTCTGGGGGATACGCTTTGACAGCACAACTCTTCTTT.